This T cell receptor (beta chain) was retrieved from a study of T cell repertoires in cytomegalovirus infection. Study background: In the study, CMV epitopes included recently identified HLA-C-restricted and well-studied HLA-B-restricted ones. The public TCR beta signatures pointed to both CMV infection and matching HLA type.

This clonotype was observed at least ten times. The antigen remains undetermined. CDR1 and CDR2 from the germline V gene are SGHTA and FQGNSA. CDR3 length: 11 amino acids. The V and J ends lost 6 bases and 0 bases respectively, with 3 bases between them. TCRdb re-called the reads with MiXCR, one entry per CDR3 protein. The sample records hundreds of thousands of distinct CDR3 sequences, roughly 43% being singletons. Study conclusions and caveats: There were carriers of CMV plus the relevant HLA, and cumulative public TCR beta family frequency identified them. Within the response measured ex vivo, HLA-C-restricted CMV-specific TCR beta clonotypes were dominant.

This clonotype was obtained from a human donor in good health (CMV status not recorded). Some clones in this sample may be carry-over from other donors' samples. The specimen was cultured PBMCs, collected from culture after CMV antigen stimulation. The chain joins TRBV7-2 to TRBJ2-7; unclear D gene. The CDR3, as DNA: TGTGCCAGCAGTGCCTCCTACGAGCAGTACTTC. Its translation: CASSASYEQYF.